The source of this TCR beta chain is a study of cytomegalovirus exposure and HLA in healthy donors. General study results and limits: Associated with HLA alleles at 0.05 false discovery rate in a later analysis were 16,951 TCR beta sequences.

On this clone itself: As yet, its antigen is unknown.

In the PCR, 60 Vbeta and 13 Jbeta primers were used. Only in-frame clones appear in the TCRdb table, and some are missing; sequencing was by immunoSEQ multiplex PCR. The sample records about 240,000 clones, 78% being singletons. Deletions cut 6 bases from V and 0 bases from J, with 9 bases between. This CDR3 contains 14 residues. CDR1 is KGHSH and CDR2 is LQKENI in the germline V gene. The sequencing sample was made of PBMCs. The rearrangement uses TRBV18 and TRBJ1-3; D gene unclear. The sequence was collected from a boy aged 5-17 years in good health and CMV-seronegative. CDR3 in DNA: TGTGCCAGCTCGGGCGTTGGCTCTGGAAACACCATATATTTT. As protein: CASSGVGSGNTIYF.